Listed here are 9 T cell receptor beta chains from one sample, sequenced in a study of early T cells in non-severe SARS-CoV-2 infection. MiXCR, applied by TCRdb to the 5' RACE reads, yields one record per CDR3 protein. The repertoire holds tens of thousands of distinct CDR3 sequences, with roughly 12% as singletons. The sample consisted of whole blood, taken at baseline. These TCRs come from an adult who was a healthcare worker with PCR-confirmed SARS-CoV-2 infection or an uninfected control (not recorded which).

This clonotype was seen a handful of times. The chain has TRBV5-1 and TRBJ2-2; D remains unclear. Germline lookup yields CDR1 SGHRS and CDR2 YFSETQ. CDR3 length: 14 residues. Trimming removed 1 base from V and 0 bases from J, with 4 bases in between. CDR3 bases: TGCGCCAGCAGCTTGAGTACGAACACCGGGGAGCTGTTTTTT. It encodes CASSLSTNTGELFF.

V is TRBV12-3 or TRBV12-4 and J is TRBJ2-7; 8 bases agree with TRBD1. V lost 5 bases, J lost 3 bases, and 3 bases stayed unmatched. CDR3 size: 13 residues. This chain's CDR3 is CASSLTGGYEQYF. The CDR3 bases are TGTGCCAGCAGTCTCACAGGGGGCTACGAGCAGTACTTC.

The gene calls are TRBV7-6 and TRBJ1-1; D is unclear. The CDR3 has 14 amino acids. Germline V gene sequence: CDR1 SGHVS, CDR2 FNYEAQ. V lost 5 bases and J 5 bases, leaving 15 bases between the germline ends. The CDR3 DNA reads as TGTGCCAGCAGCCCCCCGACGGCGGGGACTGAAGCTTTCTTT. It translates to CASSPPTAGTEAFF.

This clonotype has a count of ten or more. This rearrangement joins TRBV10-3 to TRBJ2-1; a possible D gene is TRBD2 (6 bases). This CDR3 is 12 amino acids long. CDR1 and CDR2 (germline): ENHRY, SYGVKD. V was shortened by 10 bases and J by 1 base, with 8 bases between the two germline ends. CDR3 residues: CATGGSYNEQFF. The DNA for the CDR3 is TGTGCCACCGGAGGGTCCTACAATGAGCAGTTCTTC.

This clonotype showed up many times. DNA of the CDR3: TGCGCCAGCAGCCTACAGGGACCTAGTAATTCACCCCTCCACTTT. Protein: CASSLQGPSNSPLHF. The chain is built from TRBV5-1 and TRBJ1-6, with a weak D call TRBD1 (6 bases). This CDR3 contains 15 residues. Germline V lookup: CDR1 SGHRS, CDR2 YFSETQ. The V end was cut by 4 bases, the J end by 6 bases, with 14 bases between.

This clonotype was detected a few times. DNA of the CDR3: TGCAGCGTGACGCCTGGAGGTGTGAACACTGAAGCTTTCTTT. This gives the protein CSVTPGGVNTEAFF. The chain joins TRBV29-1 to TRBJ1-1; no definite D call. V lost 6 bases and J 0 bases, leaving 14 bases between the germline ends. This CDR3 is built from 14 residues. Germline loops: CDR1 SQVTM, CDR2 ANQGSEA. The full variable domain, its missing parts supplied by reference TRBV29-1 and TRBJ1-1, is SAVISQKPSRDICQRGTSLTIQCQVDSQVTMMFWYRQQPGQSLTLIATANQGSEATYESGFVIDKFPISRPNLTFSTLTVSNMSPEDSSIYLCSVTPGGVNTEAFFGQGTRLTVV.

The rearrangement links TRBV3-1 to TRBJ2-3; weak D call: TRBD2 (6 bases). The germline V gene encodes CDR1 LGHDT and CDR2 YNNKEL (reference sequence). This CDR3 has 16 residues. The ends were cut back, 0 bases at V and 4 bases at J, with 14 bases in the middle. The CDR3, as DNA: TGTGCCAGCAGCCAAGATGCGGGGCCAATCCCAGATACGCAGTATTTT. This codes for CASSQDAGPIPDTQYF.

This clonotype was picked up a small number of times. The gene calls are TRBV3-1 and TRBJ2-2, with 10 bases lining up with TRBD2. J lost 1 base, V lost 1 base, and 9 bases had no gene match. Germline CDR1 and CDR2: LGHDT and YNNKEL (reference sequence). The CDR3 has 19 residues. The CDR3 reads CASSQGPSGGFGNTGELFF. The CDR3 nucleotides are TGTGCCAGCAGCCAAGGTCCTAGCGGGGGTTTTGGGAACACCGGGGAGCTGTTTTTT. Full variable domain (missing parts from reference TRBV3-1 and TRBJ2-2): DTAVSQTPKYLVTQMGNDKSIKCEQNLGHDTMYWYKQDSKKFLKIMFSYNNKELIINETVPNRFSPKSPDKAHLNLHINSLELGDSAVYFCASSQGPSGGFGNTGELFFGEGSRLTVL.

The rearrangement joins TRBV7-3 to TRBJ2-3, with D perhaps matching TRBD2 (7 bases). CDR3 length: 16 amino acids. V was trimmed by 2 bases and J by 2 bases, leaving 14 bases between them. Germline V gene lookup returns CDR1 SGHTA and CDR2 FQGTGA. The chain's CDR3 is CASSLRAGATTDTQYF. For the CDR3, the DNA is TGTGCCAGCAGCTTACGTGCGGGGGCCACCACAGATACGCAGTATTTT.